This T cell receptor beta chain emerged from a study of beta chain features in type 1 diabetes. General study findings and limits: PCR may have favored shorter templates equally in patients and controls.

The entirety of the isolated RNA underwent reverse transcription, so expressed TCRB transcripts were sequenced. Generated by immunoSEQ multiplex PCR, the TCRdb table keeps only in-frame clones and is missing some. The sample carries under 950,000 clones, 15% to 20% recorded once. The CDR3 totals 15 residues. V dropped 1 base and J dropped 2 bases, with 10 bases sitting between them. CDR1 and CDR2 from the germline V gene are SGDLS and YYNGEE. This clone was recorded a few times. Its specificity is unknown. V is TRBV9 and J is TRBJ2-1; maybe TRBD1 (6 bases). This sequence was found in a woman in her late teens or twenties in good health. The specimen was naive CD4+ T cells from blood. DNA for the CDR3: TGTGCCAGCAGCGTAACGGCAGGGGCCTACAATGAGCAGTTCTTC. It yields the protein CASSVTAGAYNEQFF. Using reference TRBV9 and TRBJ2-1 for the parts outside the CDR3, the full variable domain is DSGVTQTPKHLITATGQRVTLRCSPRSGDLSVYWYQQSLDQGLQFLIQYYNGEERAKGNILERFSAQQFPDLHSELNLSSLELGDSALYFCASSVTAGAYNEQFFGPGTRLTVL.